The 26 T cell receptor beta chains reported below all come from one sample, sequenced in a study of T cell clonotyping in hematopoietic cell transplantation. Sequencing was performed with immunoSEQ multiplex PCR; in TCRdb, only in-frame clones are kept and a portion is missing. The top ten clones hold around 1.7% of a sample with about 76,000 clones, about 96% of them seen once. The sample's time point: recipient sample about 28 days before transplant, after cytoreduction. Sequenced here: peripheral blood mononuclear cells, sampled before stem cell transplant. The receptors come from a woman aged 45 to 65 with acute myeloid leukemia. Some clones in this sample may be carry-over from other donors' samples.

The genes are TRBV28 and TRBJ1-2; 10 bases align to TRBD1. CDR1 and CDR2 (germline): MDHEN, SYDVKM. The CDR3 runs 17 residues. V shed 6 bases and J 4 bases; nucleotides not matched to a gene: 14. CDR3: CASSLIDTGTGVYGYTF. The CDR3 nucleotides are TGTGCCAGCAGCTTAATCGATACCGGGACAGGGGTCTATGGCTACACCTTC.

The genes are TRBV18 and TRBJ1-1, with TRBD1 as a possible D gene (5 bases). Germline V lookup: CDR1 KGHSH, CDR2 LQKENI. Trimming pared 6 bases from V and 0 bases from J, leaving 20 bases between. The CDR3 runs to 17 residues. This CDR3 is CASSPSRPGNMNTEAFF. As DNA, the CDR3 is TGTGCCAGCTCCCCGAGTAGGCCAGGGAACATGAACACTGAAGCTTTCTTT.

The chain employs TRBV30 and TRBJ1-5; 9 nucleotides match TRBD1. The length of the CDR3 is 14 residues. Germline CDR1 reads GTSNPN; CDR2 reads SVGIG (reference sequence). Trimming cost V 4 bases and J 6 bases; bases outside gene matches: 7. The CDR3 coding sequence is TGTGCCTGGACCCGGACAGGGGTAAGTCAGCCCCAGCATTTT. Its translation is CAWTRTGVSQPQHF.

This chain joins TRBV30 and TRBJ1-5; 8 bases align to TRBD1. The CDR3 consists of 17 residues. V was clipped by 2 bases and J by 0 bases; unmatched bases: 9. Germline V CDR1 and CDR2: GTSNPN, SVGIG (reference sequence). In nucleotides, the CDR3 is TGTGCCTGGAGTCGCGGGACAGGTTCAAATAGCAATCAGCCCCAGCATTTT. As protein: CAWSRGTGSNSNQPQHF.

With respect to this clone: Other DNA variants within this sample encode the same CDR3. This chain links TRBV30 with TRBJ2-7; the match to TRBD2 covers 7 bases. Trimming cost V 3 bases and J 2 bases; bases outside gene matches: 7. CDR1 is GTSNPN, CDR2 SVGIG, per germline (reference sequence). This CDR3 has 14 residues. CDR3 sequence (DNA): TGTGCCTGGAGCCCTTTCGGGGGGACCTACGAGCAGTACTTC. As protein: CAWSPFGGTYEQYF.

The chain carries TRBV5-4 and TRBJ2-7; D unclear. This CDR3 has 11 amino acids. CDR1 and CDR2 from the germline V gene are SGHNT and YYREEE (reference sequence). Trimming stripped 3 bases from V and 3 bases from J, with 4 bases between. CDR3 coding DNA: TGTGCCAGCAGCTACCTCTACGAGCAGTACTTC. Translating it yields CASSYLYEQYF.

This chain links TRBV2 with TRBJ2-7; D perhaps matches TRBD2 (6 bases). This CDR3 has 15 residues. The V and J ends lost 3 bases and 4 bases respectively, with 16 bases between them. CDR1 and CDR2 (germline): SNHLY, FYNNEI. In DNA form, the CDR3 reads TGTGCCAGCAGTGATCTCGGGCTTAGCGGATACGAGCAGTACTTC. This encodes CASSDLGLSGYEQYF.

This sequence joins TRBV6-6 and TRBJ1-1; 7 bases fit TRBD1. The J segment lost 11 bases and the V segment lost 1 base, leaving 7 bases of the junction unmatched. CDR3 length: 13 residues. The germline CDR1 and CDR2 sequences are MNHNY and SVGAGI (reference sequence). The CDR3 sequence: CASSYWGQQMAFF. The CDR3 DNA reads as TGTGCCAGCAGTTACTGGGGACAGCAGATGGCTTTCTTT.

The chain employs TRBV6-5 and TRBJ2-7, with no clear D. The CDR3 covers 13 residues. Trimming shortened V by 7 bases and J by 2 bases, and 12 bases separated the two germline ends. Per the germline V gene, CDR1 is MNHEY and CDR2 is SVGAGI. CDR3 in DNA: TGTGCCAGCACCCACGCCCAGGCCTACGAGCAGTACTTC. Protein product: CASTHAQAYEQYF.

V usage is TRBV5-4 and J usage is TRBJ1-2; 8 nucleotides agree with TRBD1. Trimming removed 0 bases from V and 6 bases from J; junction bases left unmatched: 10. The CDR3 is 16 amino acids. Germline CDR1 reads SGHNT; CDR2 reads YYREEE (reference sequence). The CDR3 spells CASSLAGLAGGDGYTF. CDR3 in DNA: TGTGCCAGCAGCTTGGCAGGGTTGGCAGGGGGCGATGGCTACACCTTC.

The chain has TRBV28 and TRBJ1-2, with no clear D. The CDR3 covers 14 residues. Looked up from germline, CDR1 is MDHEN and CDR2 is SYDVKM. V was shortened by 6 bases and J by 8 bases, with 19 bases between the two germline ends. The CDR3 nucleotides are TGTGCCAGCAGGGTTACCGGGATTTCGGCCGGCTACACCTTC. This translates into CASRVTGISAGYTF.

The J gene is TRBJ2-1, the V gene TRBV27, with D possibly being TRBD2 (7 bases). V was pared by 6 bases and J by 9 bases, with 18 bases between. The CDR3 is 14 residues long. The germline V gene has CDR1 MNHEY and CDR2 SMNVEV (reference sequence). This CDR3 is CASRSRGGLGEQFF. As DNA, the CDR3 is TGTGCCAGCAGATCTAGGGGGGGCCTTGGTGAGCAGTTCTTC.

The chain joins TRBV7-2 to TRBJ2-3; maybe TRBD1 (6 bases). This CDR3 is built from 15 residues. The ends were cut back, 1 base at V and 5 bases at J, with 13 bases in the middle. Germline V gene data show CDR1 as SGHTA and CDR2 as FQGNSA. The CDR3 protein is CASSLEDRVLDTQYF. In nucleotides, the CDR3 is TGTGCCAGCAGCTTAGAGGACAGAGTTCTAGATACGCAGTATTTT.

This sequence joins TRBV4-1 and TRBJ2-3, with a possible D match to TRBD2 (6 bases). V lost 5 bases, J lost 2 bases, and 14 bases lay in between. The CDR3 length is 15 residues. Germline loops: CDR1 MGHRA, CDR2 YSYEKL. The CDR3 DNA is TGCGCCAGCAGCGGAGGACTACTGAACACAGATACGCAGTATTTT. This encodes CASSGGLLNTDTQYF.

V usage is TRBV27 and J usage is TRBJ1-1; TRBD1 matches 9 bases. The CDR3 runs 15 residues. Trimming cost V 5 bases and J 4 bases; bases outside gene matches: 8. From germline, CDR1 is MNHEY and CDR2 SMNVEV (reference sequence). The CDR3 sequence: CASSPVGTGSTEAFF. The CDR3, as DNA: TGTGCCAGCAGTCCCGTCGGGACAGGGTCCACTGAAGCTTTCTTT.

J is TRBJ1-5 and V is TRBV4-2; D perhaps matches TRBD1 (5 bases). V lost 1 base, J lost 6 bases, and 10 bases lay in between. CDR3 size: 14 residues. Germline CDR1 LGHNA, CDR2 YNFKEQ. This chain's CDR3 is CASSQVGGGQPQHF. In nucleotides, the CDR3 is TGTGCCAGCAGCCAAGTCGGGGGAGGTCAGCCCCAGCATTTT.

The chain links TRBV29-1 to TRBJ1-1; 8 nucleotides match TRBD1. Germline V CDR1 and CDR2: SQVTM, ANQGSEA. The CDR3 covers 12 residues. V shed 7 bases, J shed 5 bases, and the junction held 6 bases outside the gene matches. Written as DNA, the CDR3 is TGCAGCGCAAGACAGGGGTGGACTGAAGCTTTCTTT. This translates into CSARQGWTEAFF. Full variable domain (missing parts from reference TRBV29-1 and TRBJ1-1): SAVISQKPSRDICQRGTSLTIQCQVDSQVTMMFWYRQQPGQSLTLIATANQGSEATYESGFVIDKFPISRPNLTFSTLTVSNMSPEDSSIYLCSARQGWTEAFFGQGTRLTVV.

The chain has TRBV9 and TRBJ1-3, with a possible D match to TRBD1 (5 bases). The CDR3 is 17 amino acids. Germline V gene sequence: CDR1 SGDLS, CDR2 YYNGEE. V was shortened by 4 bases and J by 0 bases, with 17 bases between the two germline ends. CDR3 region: CASSSRRQGASGNTIYF. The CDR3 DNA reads TGTGCCAGCAGCTCCAGGAGGCAGGGAGCCTCTGGAAACACCATATATTTT.

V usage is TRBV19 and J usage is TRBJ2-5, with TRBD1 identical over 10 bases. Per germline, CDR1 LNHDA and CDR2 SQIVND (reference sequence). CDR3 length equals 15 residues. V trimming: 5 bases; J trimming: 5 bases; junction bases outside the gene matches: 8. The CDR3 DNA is TGTGCCAGTAGTCGACAGGGGGCAGGTCCGGAGACCCAGTACTTC. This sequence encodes CASSRQGAGPETQYF.

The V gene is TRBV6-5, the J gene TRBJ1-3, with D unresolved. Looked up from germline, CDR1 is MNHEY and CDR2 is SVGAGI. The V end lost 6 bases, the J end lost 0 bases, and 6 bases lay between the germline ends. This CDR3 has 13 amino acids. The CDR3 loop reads CASSRRSGNTIYF. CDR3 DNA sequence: TGTGCCAGCAGCCGACGCTCTGGAAACACCATATATTTT.

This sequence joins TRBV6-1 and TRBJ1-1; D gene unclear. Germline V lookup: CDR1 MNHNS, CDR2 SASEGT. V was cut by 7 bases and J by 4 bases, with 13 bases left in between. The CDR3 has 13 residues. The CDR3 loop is CASNGGWGTEAFF. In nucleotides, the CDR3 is TGTGCCAGCAACGGCGGGTGGGGCACTGAAGCTTTCTTT.

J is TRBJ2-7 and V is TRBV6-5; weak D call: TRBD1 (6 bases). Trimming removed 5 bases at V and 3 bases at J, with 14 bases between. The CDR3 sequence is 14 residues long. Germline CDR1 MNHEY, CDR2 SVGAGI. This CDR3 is CASSPSRRGYEQYF. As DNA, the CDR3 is TGTGCCAGCAGTCCCTCCCGCAGGGGCTACGAGCAGTACTTC.

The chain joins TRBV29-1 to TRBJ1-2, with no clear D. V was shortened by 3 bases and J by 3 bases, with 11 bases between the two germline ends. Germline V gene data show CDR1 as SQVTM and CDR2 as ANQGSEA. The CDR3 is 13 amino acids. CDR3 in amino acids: CSVDEARDYGYTF. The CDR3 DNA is TGCAGCGTTGACGAAGCCCGGGACTATGGCTACACCTTC.

This CDR3 is CASSYSKGAYGYTF. The CDR3 DNA reads TGTGCCAGCAGTTACTCTAAGGGGGCTTATGGCTACACCTTC. The J gene is TRBJ1-2, the V gene TRBV6-5; 7 nucleotides line up with TRBD1. The CDR3 is made up of 14 amino acids. CDR1 is MNHEY, CDR2 SVGAGI, per germline. J lost 5 bases, V lost 0 bases, and 3 bases had no gene match.

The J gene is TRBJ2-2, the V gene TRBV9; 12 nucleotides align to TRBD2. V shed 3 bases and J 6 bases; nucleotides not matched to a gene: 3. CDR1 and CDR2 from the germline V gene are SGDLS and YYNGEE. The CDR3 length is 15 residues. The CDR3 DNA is TGTGCCAGCAGCGCCCTAGCGGGGGGGTCCGGGGAGCTGTTTTTT. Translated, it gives CASSALAGGSGELFF.

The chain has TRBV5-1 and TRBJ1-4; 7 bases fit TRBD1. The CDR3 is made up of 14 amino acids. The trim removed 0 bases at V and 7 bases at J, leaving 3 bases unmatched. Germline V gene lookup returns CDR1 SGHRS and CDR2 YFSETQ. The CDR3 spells CASSLGQGREKLFF. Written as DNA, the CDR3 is TGCGCCAGCAGCTTGGGACAGGGACGTGAAAAACTGTTTTTT.